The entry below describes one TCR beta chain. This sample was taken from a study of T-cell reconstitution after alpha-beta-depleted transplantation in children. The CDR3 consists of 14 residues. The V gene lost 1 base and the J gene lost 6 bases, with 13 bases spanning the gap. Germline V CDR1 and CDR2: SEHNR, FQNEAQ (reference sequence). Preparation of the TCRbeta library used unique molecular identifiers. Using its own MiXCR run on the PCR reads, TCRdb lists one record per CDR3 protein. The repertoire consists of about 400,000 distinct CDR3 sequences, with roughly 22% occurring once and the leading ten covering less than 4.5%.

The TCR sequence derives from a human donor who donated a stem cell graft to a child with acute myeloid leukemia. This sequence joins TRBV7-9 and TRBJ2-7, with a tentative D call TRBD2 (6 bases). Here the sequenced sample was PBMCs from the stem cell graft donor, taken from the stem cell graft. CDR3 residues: CASSLEAPSAEQYF. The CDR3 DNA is TGTGCCAGCAGCTTAGAGGCACCTAGCGCCGAGCAGTACTTC.